This note documents a single TCR beta chain sequence. Its antigen is as yet unknown. TCRdb recomputed calls from the reads with MiXCR, one row per CDR3 protein. The sample includes approximately 1,000,000 distinct CDR3 sequences, approximately 32% seen only once; the top ten take roughly 13%. These data originate in a study of T cell repertoires in cytomegalovirus infection. Study summary: Use of recently identified HLA-C-restricted and well-studied HLA-B-restricted CMV epitopes was part of the study. TCR beta signatures that were public indicated CMV infection and matching HLA type.

Germline V gene sequence: CDR1 SGHVS, CDR2 FNYEAQ. The CDR3 contains 14 residues. V dropped 0 bases and J dropped 3 bases, with 9 bases sitting between them. Study observations and caveats: The ex vivo response showed dominance by HLA-C-restricted CMV-specific TCR beta clonotypes.

This TCR was recovered from a human donor in good health (CMV status not recorded). Some clones in this sample may be carry-over from other donors' samples. The rearrangement joins TRBV7-6 to TRBJ2-7; D is tentatively TRBD1 or TRBD2 (5 bases each). The source material was cultured CD8+ T cells from PBMCs, sampled from culture after CMV antigen stimulation. The CDR3 region has the DNA TGTGCCAGCAGCTTAGCGGGGGAAAACTACGAGCAGTACTTC. Translating gives CASSLAGENYEQYF.